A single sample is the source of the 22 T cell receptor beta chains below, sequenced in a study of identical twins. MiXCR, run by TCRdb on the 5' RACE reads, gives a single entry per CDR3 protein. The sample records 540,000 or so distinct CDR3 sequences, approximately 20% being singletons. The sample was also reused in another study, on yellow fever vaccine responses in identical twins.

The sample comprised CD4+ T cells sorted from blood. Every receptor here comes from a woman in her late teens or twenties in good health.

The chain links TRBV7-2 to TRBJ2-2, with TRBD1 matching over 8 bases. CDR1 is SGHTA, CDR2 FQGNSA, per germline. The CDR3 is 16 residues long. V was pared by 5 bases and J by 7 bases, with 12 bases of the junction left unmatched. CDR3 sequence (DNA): TGTGCCAGCAGCGTTACCGGCACAACAGGGGGCGGGGAGCTGTTTTTT. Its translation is CASSVTGTTGGGELFF.

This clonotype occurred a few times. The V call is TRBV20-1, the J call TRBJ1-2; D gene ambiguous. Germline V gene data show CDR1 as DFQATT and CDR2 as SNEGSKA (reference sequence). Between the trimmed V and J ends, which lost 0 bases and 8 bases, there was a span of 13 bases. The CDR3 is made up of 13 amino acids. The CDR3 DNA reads TGCAGTGCTAGAGATCGTTTTCAGTTAGGCTACACCTTC. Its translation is CSARDRFQLGYTF.

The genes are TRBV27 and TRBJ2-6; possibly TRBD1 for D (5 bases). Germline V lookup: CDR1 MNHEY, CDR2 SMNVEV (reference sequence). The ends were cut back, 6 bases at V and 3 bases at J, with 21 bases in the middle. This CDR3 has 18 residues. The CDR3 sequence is CASRPQGYRVSGANVLTF. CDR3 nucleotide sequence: TGTGCCAGCAGGCCCCAGGGATATAGGGTTAGTGGGGCCAACGTCCTGACTTTC.

CDR3 nucleotide sequence: TGTGCCAGCAGCCCGATAATTACCAAAGAGACCCAGTACTTC. This encodes CASSPIITKETQYF. The chain employs TRBV3-1 and TRBJ2-5; D unresolved. This CDR3 comprises 14 residues. In germline, CDR1 is LGHDT, CDR2 YNNKEL (reference sequence). V was trimmed by 4 bases and J by 3 bases, leaving 12 bases between them.

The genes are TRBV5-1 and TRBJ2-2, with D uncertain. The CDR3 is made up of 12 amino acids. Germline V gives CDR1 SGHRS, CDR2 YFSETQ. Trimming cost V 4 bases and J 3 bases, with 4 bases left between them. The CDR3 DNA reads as TGCGCCAGCAGCGGCTACACCGGGGAGCTGTTTTTT. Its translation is CASSGYTGELFF.

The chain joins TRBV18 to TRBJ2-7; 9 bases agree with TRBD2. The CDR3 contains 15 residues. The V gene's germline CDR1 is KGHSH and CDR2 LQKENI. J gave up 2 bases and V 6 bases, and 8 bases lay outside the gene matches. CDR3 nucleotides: TGTGCCAGCTCTGGAACTAGCGGGTACACCTACGAGCAGTACTTC. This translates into CASSGTSGYTYEQYF.

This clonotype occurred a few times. CDR3 in DNA: TGTGCCAGCAGCTTAAGGCTGGGTGACGGAGAGGAAACAGATACGCAGTATTTT. As protein: CASSLRLGDGEETDTQYF. The rearrangement uses TRBV11-1 and TRBJ2-3; D gene unclear. CDR1 is SGHAT, CDR2 FQDESV, per germline (reference sequence). Trimming pared 2 bases from V and 3 bases from J, leaving 21 bases between. This CDR3 contains 18 residues.

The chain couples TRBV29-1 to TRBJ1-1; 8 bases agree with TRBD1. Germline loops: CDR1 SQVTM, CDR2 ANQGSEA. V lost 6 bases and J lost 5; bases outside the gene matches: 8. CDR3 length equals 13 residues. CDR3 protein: CSVLDREGTEAFF. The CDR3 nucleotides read TGCAGCGTATTGGACAGGGAAGGTACTGAAGCTTTCTTT.

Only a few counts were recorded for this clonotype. CDR3 in amino acids: CASSDGGGGTDTQYF. CDR3 coding DNA: TGTGCCAGCAGTGACGGCGGCGGAGGCACAGATACGCAGTATTTT. This chain joins TRBV6-4 and TRBJ2-3, with no clear D. This CDR3 is built from 15 residues. The germline CDR1 and CDR2 sequences are MRHNA and SNTAGT. V shed 2 bases and J shed 1 base, with 10 bases lying between them.

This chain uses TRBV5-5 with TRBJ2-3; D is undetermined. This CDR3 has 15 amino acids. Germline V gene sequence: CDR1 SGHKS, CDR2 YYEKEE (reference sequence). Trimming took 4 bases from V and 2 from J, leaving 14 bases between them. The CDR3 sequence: CASSLLVGATDTQYF. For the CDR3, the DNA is TGTGCCAGCAGCCTCCTGGTAGGCGCCACAGATACGCAGTATTTT. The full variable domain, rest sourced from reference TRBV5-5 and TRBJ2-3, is DAGVTQSPTHLIKTRGQQVTLRCSPISGHKSVSWYQQVLGQGPQFIFQYYEKEERGRGNFPDRFSARQFPNYSSELNVNALLLGDSALYLCASSLLVGATDTQYFGPGTRLTVL.

The DNA for the CDR3 is TGCAGCACTTCCACCGGGACTCTACGCGGCGAGCAGTACTTC. Translation gives CSTSTGTLRGEQYF. The chain combines TRBV29-1 with TRBJ2-7, with D possibly matching TRBD2 (6 bases). With 8 bases removed from V and 6 bases from J, the gap between germline ends came to 23 bases. The CDR3 length is 14 residues. CDR1 is SQVTM and CDR2 is ANQGSEA in the germline V gene.

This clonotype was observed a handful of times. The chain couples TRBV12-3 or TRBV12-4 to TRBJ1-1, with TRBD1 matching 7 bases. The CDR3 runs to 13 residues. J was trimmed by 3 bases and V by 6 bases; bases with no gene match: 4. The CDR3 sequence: CASRDQGDTEAFF. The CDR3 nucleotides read TGTGCCAGCAGGGACCAGGGGGACACTGAAGCTTTCTTT.

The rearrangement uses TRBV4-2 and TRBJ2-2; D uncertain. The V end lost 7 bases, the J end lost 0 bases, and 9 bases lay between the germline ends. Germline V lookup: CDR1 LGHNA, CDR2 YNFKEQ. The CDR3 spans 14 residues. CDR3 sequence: CASMVTTNTGELFF. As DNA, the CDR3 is TGTGCCAGCATGGTGACGACGAACACCGGGGAGCTGTTTTTT.

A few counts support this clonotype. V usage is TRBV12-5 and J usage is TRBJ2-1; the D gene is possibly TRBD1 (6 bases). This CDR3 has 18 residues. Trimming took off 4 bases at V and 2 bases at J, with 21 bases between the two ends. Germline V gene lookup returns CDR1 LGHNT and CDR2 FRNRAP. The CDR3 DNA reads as TGTGCTAGTGGTTCCGGTACGTCAGGGGCAGGGGCCTACAATGAGCAGTTCTTC. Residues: CASGSGTSGAGAYNEQFF.

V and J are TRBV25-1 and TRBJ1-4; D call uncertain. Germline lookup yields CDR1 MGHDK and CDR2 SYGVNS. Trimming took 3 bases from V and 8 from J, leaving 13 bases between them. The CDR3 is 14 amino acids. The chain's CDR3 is CASSDIRAREKLFF. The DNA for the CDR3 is TGTGCCAGCAGTGATATCCGGGCTCGGGAAAAACTGTTTTTT.

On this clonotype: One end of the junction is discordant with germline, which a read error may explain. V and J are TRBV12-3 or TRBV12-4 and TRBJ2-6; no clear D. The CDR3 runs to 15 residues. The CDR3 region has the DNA TGTGCCAGCAGCTTAGACTTCTCTGGGGCCAACGTCCTGACTTTC. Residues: CASSLDFSGANVLTF.

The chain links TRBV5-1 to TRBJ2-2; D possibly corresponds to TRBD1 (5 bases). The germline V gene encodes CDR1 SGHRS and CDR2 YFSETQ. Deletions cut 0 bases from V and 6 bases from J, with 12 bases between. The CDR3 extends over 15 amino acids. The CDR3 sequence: CASSLDGREPGELFF. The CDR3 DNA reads TGCGCCAGCAGCTTGGATGGCAGGGAACCCGGGGAGCTGTTTTTT. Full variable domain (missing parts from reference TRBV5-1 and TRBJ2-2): KAGVTQTPRYLIKTRGQQVTLSCSPISGHRSVSWYQQTPGQGLQFLFEYFSETQRNKGNFPGRFSGRQFSNSRSEMNVSTLELGDSALYLCASSLDGREPGELFFGEGSRLTVL.

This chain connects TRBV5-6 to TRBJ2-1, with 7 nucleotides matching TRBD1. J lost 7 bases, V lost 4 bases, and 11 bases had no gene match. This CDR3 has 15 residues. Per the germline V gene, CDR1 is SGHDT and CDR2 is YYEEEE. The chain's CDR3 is CASSRGQANPNEQFF. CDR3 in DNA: TGTGCCAGCAGCAGAGGACAGGCTAATCCAAATGAGCAGTTCTTC.

The CDR3 spells CASSQIENYGYTF. The CDR3 nucleotides are TGTGCCAGCAGCCAAATAGAGAACTATGGCTACACCTTC. The chain uses TRBV3-1 and TRBJ1-2; no clear D. V was shortened by 2 bases and J by 2 bases, with 6 bases between the two germline ends. The CDR3 covers 13 residues. CDR1 and CDR2 from the germline V gene are LGHDT and YNNKEL (reference sequence).

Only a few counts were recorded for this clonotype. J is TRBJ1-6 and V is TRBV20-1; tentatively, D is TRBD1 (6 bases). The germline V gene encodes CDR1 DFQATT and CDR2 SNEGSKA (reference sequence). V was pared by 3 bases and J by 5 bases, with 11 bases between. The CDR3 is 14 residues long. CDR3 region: CSASARGNNSPLHF. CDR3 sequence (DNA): TGCAGTGCTAGCGCCAGGGGCAATAATTCACCCCTCCACTTT.

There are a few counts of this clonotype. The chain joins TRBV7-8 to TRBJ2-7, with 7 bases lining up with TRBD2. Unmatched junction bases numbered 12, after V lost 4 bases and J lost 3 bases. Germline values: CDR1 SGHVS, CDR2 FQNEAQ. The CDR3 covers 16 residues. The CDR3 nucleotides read TGTGCCAGCAGCTCATTAGCAACGGGAGGTTTCTACGAGCAGTACTTC. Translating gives CASSSLATGGFYEQYF.

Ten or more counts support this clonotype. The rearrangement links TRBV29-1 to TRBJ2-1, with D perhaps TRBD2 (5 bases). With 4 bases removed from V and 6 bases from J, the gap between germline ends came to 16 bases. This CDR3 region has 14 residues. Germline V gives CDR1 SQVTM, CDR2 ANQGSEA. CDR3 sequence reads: CSVVRGTDVNEQFF. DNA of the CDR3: TGCAGCGTTGTACGGGGTACAGATGTCAATGAGCAGTTCTTC.